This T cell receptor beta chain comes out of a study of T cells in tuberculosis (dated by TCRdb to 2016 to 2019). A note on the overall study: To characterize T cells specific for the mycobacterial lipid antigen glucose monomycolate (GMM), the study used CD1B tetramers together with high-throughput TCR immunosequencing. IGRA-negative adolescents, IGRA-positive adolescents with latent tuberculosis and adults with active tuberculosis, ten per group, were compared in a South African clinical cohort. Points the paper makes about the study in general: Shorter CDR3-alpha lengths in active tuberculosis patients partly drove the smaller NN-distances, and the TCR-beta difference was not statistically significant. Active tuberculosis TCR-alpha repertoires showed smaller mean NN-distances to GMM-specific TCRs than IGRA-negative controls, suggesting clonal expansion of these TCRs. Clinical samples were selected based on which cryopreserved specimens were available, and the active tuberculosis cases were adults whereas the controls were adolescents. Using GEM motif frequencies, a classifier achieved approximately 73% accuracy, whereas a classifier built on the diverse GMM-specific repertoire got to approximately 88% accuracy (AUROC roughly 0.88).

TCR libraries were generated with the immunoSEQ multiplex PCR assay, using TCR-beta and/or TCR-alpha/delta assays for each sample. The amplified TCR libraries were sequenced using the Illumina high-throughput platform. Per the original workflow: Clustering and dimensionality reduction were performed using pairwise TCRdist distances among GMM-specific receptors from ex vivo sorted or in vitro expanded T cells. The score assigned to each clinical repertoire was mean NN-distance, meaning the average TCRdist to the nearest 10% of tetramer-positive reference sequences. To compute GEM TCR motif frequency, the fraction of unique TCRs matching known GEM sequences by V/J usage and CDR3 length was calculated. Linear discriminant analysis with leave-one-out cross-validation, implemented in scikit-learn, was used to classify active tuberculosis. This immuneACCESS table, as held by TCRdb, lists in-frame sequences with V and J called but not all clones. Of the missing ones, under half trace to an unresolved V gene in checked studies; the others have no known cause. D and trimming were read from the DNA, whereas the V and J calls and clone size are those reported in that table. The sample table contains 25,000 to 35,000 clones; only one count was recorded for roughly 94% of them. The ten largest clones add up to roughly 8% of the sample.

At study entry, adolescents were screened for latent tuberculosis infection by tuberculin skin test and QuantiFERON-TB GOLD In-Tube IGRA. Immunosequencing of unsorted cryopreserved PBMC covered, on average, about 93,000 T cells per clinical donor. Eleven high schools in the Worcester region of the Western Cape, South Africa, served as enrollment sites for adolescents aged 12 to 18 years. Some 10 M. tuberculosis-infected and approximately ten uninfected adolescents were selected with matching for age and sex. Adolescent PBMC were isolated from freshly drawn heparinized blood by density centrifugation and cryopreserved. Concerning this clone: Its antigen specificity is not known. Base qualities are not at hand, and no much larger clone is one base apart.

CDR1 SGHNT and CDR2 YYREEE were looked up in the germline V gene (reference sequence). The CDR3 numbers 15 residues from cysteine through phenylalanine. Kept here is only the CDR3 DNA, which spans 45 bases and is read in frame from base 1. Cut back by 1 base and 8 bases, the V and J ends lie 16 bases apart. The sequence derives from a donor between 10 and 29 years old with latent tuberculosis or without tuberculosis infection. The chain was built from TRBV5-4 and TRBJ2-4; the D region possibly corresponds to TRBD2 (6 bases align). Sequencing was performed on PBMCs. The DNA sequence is TGTGCCAGCAGCTTGTACGAGCGGGCAGACCACATTCAGTACTTC. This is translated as CASSLYERADHIQYF.